The next 26 T cell receptor beta chains were all read from a single sample in a study of CD8 T cells in ankylosing spondylitis. In TCRdb, the 5' RACE reads were re-called with MiXCR into one record per CDR3 protein. The repertoire holds 180,000 or so distinct CDR3 sequences, with approximately 10% as singletons. The source material was blood, either unsorted or a sorted T cell fraction (not recorded which). The receptors here all came from a male donor with ankylosing spondylitis or in good health (not recorded which).

This clonotype was counted a few times. Given a much more abundant clone one base away, this may be a read error. The chain joins TRBV12-3 or TRBV12-4 to TRBJ1-2; 8 bases are a match to TRBD1. The CDR3 spans 14 residues. CDR3 DNA sequence: TGTGCCAGCAGGGACAGGGCCGCTAACTATGGCTACATCTTC. It translates to CASRDRAANYGYIF.

This clonotype was found many times. The chain is built from TRBV5-1 and TRBJ2-2, with D uncertain. V lost 0 bases, J lost 0 bases, and 9 bases lay in between. From germline, CDR1 is SGHRS and CDR2 YFSETQ. The CDR3 consists of 16 residues. CDR3 sequence: CASSLASTSNTGELFF. The DNA of the CDR3 is TGCGCCAGCAGCTTGGCAAGTACTTCGAACACCGGGGAGCTGTTTTTT.

This clonotype was counted many times. The chain carries TRBV29-1 and TRBJ2-2; D call uncertain. The germline V gene encodes CDR1 SQVTM and CDR2 ANQGSEA. V was pared by 3 bases and J by 0 bases, with 11 bases between. CDR3 length equals 15 residues. CDR3 coding DNA: TGCAGCGTTGAGACCAGTACCTCGAACACCGGGGAGCTGTTTTTT. It specifies CSVETSTSNTGELFF.

In this sample, this clonotype turned up many times. The rearrangement uses TRBV3-1 and TRBJ2-3; 7 bases agree with TRBD1. After removal of 4 bases from V and 5 bases from J, the junction contained 12 bases not matched to a gene. The CDR3 has 16 amino acids. Germline-derived CDR1 and CDR2 are LGHDT and YNNKEL (reference sequence). CDR3 coding DNA: TGTGCCAGCAGCCCCTTCGCGACAGGGAAAATAGATACGCAGTATTTT. It codes for CASSPFATGKIDTQYF.

The sample holds many counts of this clonotype. The V call is TRBV11-2, the J call TRBJ2-1; unclear D gene. CDR1 is SGHAT, CDR2 FQNNGV, per germline. Trimming cost V 6 bases and J 3 bases, with 15 bases left between them. This CDR3 comprises 15 residues. CDR3 amino acids: CASSRSLSDYNEQFF. The CDR3 coding sequence is TGTGCCAGCAGTCGGTCACTCTCCGACTACAATGAGCAGTTCTTC.

The V and J genes are TRBV6-2 or TRBV6-3 and TRBJ2-7; 12 bases line up with TRBD2. Germline CDR1 MNHEY, CDR2 SVGEGT. The CDR3 has 16 amino acids. The V gene end was trimmed by 6 bases and the J gene end by 4 bases; junction bases not matched to a gene: 10. The CDR3: CASRQGLAGVEYEQYF. The CDR3 bases are TGTGCCAGCAGACAGGGACTAGCGGGTGTGGAATACGAGCAGTACTTC.

This clonotype was seen many times. The chain carries TRBV12-3 or TRBV12-4 and TRBJ1-2; D is unclear. CDR3 size: 14 residues. The germline V and J ends were trimmed by 3 bases and 4 bases, with 12 bases remaining between them. This CDR3 reads CASSFGFRGYGYTF. The CDR3 DNA follows: TGTGCCAGCAGTTTTGGCTTCCGGGGCTATGGCTACACCTTC.

This sequence joins TRBV14 and TRBJ1-2; D ambiguous. This CDR3 region has 13 residues. Trimming cost V 4 bases and J 8 bases, with 14 bases left between them. The germline CDR1 and CDR2 sequences are SGHDN and FVKESK. Here the CDR3 DNA reads TGTGCCAGCAGCCCGGTCCCCAATGGGGGCTACACCTTC. Residues: CASSPVPNGGYTF.

The chain recombines TRBV6-5 with TRBJ2-3; tentative D call: TRBD2 (6 bases). The CDR3 covers 14 residues. V was cut by 0 bases and J by 6 bases, with 10 bases left in between. Germline V CDR1 and CDR2: MNHEY, SVGAGI. Written as DNA, the CDR3 is TGTGCCAGCAGTTACTCTTCAAGCGGGGATACGCAGTATTTT. This encodes CASSYSSSGDTQYF.

This clonotype was seen many times. The chain is built from TRBV9 and TRBJ1-6; perhaps TRBD1 as D (6 bases). This CDR3 contains 15 residues. With 2 bases removed from V and 6 bases from J, the gap between germline ends came to 12 bases. The germline V gene has CDR1 SGDLS and CDR2 YYNGEE. The CDR3 is CASSVGGAINSPLHF. Written as DNA, the CDR3 is TGTGCCAGCAGCGTTGGGGGGGCGATTAATTCACCCCTCCACTTT.

This clonotype appeared many times. The V gene is TRBV10-3, the J gene TRBJ1-5; D gene uncertain. The CDR3 totals 14 residues. Deletions cut 2 bases from V and 2 bases from J, with 7 bases between. Per germline, CDR1 ENHRY and CDR2 SYGVKD. This chain's CDR3 is CAISERDRNQPQHF. Written as DNA, the CDR3 is TGTGCCATCAGTGAGAGAGATCGCAATCAGCCCCAGCATTTT.

The chain is built from TRBV7-2 and TRBJ2-2; TRBD1 agrees at 10 bases. This CDR3 contains 14 residues. CDR1 and CDR2 from the germline V gene are SGHTA and FQGNSA. J gave up 7 bases and V 1 base, and 0 bases lay outside the gene matches. CDR3 nucleotide sequence: TGTGCCAGCAGCTTAGGGACAGGGGGCGGGGAGCTGTTTTTT. As protein: CASSLGTGGGELFF.

The chain combines TRBV18 with TRBJ2-1, with 9 bases that match TRBD2. CDR3 size: 17 residues. CDR1 KGHSH and CDR2 LQKENI come from the germline V gene. Losses at the gene ends were 3 bases for V and 0 bases for J; bases not matched to a gene: 6. The CDR3 region is CASSPRLAGSSYNEQFF. CDR3 in DNA: TGTGCCAGCTCACCGCGGCTAGCGGGGAGCTCCTACAATGAGCAGTTCTTC.

The chain is built from TRBV7-2 and TRBJ2-7; 11 positions match TRBD2. Germline V gives CDR1 SGHTA, CDR2 FQGNSA. The CDR3 totals 15 residues. J lost 6 bases, V lost 5 bases, and 9 bases had no gene match. The CDR3 loop reads CASSEVTLAGGEQYF. The CDR3 DNA reads TGTGCCAGCAGCGAAGTAACCCTAGCGGGGGGCGAGCAGTACTTC. Full variable domain (rest looked up from reference TRBV7-2 and TRBJ2-7): GAGVSQSPSNKVTEKGKDVELRCDPISGHTALYWYRQSLGQGLEFLIYFQGNSAPDKSGLPSDRFSAERTGGSVSTLTIQRTQQEDSAVYLCASSEVTLAGGEQYFGPGTRLTVT.

This clonotype has only a few counts. The chain links TRBV20-1 to TRBJ2-7, with 11 bases matching TRBD2. The CDR3 spans 15 residues. The V gene's germline CDR1 is DFQATT and CDR2 SNEGSKA (reference sequence). V gave up 8 bases and J gave up 1 base; unmatched junction bases: 10. In DNA, the CDR3 is TGCAGTCTTCAATCCGGGACTAGCGGTTCCTACGAGCAGTACTTC. It is translated as CSLQSGTSGSYEQYF.

This clonotype appeared many times. This rearrangement joins TRBV4-3 to TRBJ2-2, with 8 bases matching TRBD1. The CDR3 sequence is 17 residues long. V dropped 5 bases and J dropped 5; count of bases not matched to a gene: 13. Germline CDR1 LGHNA, CDR2 YSLEER. Here the CDR3 reads CASSSGRSGGPTGELFF. The CDR3 DNA follows: TGCGCCAGCAGCTCCGGGCGATCAGGGGGCCCAACCGGGGAGCTGTTTTTT.

This clonotype turned up a few times. Here the CDR3 DNA reads TGTGCCAGCAGTTCCACCACCTTGGGGGGAGATACGCAGTATTTT. Encoded protein: CASSSTTLGGDTQYF. The chain has TRBV12-3 or TRBV12-4 and TRBJ2-3, with a weak D call TRBD2 (6 bases). V was pared by 4 bases and J by 5 bases, with 16 bases between. CDR3 length equals 15 residues.

The chain links TRBV20-1 to TRBJ2-7; 8 bases match TRBD2. The CDR3 covers 13 residues. J lost 0 bases, V lost 8 bases, and 6 bases had no gene match. Per germline, CDR1 DFQATT and CDR2 SNEGSKA (reference sequence). The CDR3 nucleotides read TGCAGTTCTCGGGGGGGAAGCTCCTACGAGCAGTACTTC. Its translation is CSSRGGSSYEQYF.

The V and J genes are TRBV7-9 and TRBJ2-6; D call uncertain. Deletions cut 1 base from V and 0 bases from J, with 4 bases between. Germline V CDR1 and CDR2: SEHNR, FQNEAQ (reference sequence). CDR3 length: 15 amino acids. The CDR3: CASSLVSSGANVLTF. The CDR3 region has the DNA TGTGCCAGCAGCTTAGTTAGCTCTGGGGCCAACGTCCTGACTTTC.

This clonotype came up many times. The V gene is TRBV29-1, the J gene TRBJ2-5; D gene unclear. V was pared by 0 bases and J by 5 bases, with 13 bases between. The CDR3 has 14 residues. Germline CDR1 and CDR2: SQVTM and ANQGSEA. CDR3 sequence reads: CSVEEVGYPETQYF. As DNA, the CDR3 is TGCAGCGTTGAAGAGGTCGGTTACCCGGAGACCCAGTACTTC.

This clonotype was seen ten or more times. This rearrangement joins TRBV20-1 to TRBJ2-1; TRBD2 aligns across 7 bases. This CDR3 region has 13 residues. Germline assignment: CDR1 DFQATT and CDR2 SNEGSKA (reference sequence). V shed 5 bases and J 7 bases; nucleotides not matched to a gene: 8. The CDR3 is CSAESREGNEQFF. CDR3 nucleotides: TGCAGTGCTGAATCCAGGGAGGGAAATGAGCAGTTCTTC.

The chain combines TRBV3-1 with TRBJ2-3; perhaps TRBD2 as D (5 bases). Germline loops: CDR1 LGHDT, CDR2 YNNKEL (reference sequence). V was clipped by 4 bases and J by 8 bases, with 7 bases between them. CDR3 size: 11 residues. The CDR3 sequence is CASSRESTQYF. Written as DNA, the CDR3 is TGTGCCAGCAGCCGGGAGAGTACGCAGTATTTT.

J is TRBJ2-3 and V is TRBV20-1; 12 bases are shared with TRBD2. The junction had 10 bases not matched to a gene; V was cut back by 3 bases and J by 3 bases. Per the germline V gene, CDR1 is DFQATT and CDR2 is SNEGSKA (reference sequence). The length of the CDR3 is 17 residues. CDR3 in DNA: TGCAGTGCTAGCTCTCCGGGACTAGCGGGCCCAACAGATACGCAGTATTTT. It codes for CSASSPGLAGPTDTQYF.

This clonotype was seen many times. This sequence joins TRBV5-1 and TRBJ1-4; D is possibly TRBD1 (6 bases). V was pared by 2 bases and J by 8 bases, with 16 bases between. Germline CDR1 SGHRS, CDR2 YFSETQ. This CDR3 contains 15 residues. The CDR3 coding sequence is TGCGCCAGCAGCTTATCGGGACAAAGGCTAGAAAAACTGTTTTTT. This translates into CASSLSGQRLEKLFF.

Ten or more counts support this clonotype. The chain combines TRBV20-1 with TRBJ2-7; D uncertain. Trimming left V 5 bases short and J 1 base short, with 9 bases between. The CDR3 has 12 amino acids. Germline values: CDR1 DFQATT, CDR2 SNEGSKA (reference sequence). CDR3 sequence (DNA): TGCAGTGCTGCGACCGATTCCTACGAGCAGTACTTC. Translated: CSAATDSYEQYF.

This clonotype was recorded at least ten times. The V and J genes are TRBV3-1 and TRBJ2-1; the match to TRBD2 covers 11 bases. Trimming removed 4 bases from V and 3 bases from J; junction bases left unmatched: 8. The V gene's germline CDR1 is LGHDT and CDR2 YNNKEL (reference sequence). CDR3 length: 17 amino acids. The CDR3 bases are TGTGCCAGCAGCCGAGGAACTAGCGGGGGAATCTACAATGAGCAGTTCTTC. The encoded protein is CASSRGTSGGIYNEQFF.